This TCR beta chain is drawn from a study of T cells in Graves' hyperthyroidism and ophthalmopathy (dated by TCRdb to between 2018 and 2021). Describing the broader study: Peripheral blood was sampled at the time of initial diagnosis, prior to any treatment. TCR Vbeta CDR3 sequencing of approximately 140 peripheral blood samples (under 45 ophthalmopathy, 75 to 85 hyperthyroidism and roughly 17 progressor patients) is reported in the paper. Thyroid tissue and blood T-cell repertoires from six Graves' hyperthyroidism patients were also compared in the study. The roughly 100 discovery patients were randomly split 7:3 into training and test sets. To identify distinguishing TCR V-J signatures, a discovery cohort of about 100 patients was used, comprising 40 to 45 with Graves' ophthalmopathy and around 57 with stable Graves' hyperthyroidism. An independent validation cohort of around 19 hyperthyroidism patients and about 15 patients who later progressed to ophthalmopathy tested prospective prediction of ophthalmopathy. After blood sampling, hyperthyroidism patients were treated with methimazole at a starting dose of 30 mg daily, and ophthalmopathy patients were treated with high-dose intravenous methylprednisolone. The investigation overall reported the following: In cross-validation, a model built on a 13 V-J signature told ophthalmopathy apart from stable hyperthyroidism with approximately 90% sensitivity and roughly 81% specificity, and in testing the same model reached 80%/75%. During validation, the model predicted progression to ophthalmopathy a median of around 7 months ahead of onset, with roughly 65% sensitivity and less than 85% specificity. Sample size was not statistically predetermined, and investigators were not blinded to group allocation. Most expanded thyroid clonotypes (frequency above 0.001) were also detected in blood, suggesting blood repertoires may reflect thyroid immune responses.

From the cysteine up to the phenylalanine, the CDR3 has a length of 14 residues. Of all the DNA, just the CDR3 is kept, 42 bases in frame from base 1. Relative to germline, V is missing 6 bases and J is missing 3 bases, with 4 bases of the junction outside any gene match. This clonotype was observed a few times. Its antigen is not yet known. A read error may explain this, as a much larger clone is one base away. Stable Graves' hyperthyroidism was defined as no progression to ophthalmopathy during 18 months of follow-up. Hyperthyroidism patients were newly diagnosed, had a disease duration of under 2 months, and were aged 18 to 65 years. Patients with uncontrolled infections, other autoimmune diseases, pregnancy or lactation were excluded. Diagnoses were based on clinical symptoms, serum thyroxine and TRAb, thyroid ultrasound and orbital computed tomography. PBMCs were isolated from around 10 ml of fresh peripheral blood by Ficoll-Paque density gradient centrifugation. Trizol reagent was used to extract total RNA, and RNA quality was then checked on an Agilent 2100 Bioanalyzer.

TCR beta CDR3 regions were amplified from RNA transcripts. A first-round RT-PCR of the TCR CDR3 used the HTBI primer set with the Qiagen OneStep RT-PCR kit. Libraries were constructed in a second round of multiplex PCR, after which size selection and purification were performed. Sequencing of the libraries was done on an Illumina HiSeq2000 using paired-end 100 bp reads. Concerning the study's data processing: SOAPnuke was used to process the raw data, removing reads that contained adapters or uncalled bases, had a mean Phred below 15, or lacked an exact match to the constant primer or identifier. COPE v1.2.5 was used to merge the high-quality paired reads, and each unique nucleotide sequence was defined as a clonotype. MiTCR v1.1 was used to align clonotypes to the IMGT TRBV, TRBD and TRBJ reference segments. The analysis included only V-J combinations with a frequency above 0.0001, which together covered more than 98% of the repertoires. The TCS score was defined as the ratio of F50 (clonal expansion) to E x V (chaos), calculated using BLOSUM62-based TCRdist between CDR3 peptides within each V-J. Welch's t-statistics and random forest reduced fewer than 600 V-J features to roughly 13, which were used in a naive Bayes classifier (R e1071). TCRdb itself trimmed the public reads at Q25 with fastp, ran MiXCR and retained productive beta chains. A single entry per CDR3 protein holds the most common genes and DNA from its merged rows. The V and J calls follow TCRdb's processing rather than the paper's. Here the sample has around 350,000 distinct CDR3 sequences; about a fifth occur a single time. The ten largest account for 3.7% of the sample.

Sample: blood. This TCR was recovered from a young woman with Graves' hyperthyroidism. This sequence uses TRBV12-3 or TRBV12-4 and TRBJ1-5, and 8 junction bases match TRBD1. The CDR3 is CASSRTGINQPQHF. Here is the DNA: TGTGCCAGCAGCCGGACAGGGATCAATCAGCCCCAGCATTTT.